One sample yielded the 11 T cell receptor beta chains listed below, sequenced in a study of blood T cells in healthy people across ages. A J-beta primer mix and a sample-barcoded 5' primer were used in a second PCR of about 7 to 12 cycles. TCRdb used MiXCR to reprocess the 5' RACE reads, holding one entry per CDR3 protein. The data show 650,000 to 900,000 distinct CDR3 sequences, around 62% seen once. Sequenced input: blood. These receptors were collected from a young man in good health.

V usage is TRBV4-2 and J usage is TRBJ1-5; D might be TRBD1 (5 bases). The CDR3 is 15 residues long. V shed 5 bases and J shed 4 bases, with 15 bases lying between them. CDR1 is LGHNA and CDR2 is YNFKEQ in the germline V gene. CDR3 in amino acids: CASSSELRDNQPQHF. CDR3 coding DNA: TGTGCCAGCAGCTCGGAGCTCAGGGATAATCAGCCCCAGCATTTT.

The CDR3 DNA is TGTGCCAGCAGCCAAGACACAGGGATCTACGAGCAGTACTTC. It translates to CASSQDTGIYEQYF. V gene TRBV3-1 combines with J gene TRBJ2-7, with TRBD1 as a possible D gene (6 bases). The V and J ends lost 0 bases and 3 bases respectively, with 9 bases between them. Per germline, CDR1 LGHDT and CDR2 YNNKEL (reference sequence). This CDR3 has 14 residues.

This clonotype came up a few times. The V gene is TRBV20-1, the J gene TRBJ2-3, with no clear D. The CDR3 length is 15 residues. Germline CDR1 is DFQATT and CDR2 is SNEGSKA (reference sequence). V lost 0 bases to trimming and J lost 1 base, with 11 bases between them. CDR3 protein: CSARDDSIGTDTQYF. CDR3 nucleotides: TGCAGTGCTAGAGACGACTCGATCGGCACAGATACGCAGTATTTT.

The chain employs TRBV28 and TRBJ2-3; 9 nucleotides match TRBD1. The CDR3 sequence is 18 residues long. With V trimmed by 5 bases and J by 3 bases, 15 bases remained unmatched. Germline values: CDR1 MDHEN, CDR2 SYDVKM. CDR3 DNA: TGTGCCAGCAGTCCGTATATAGCCCGGGACAGGGAAACAGATACGCAGTATTTT. Translation: CASSPYIARDRETDTQYF.

The rearrangement joins TRBV15 to TRBJ2-1; D is possibly TRBD1 or TRBD2 (5 bases each). The CDR3 sequence is 13 residues long. Per the germline V gene, CDR1 is LNHNV and CDR2 is YYDKDF (reference sequence). The V gene lost 4 bases and the J gene lost 5 bases, with 9 bases spanning the gap. The CDR3 bases are TGTGCCACCAGCACCGGGACCAACAATGAGCAGTTCTTC. It yields the protein CATSTGTNNEQFF.

This clonotype was picked up many times. J is TRBJ2-1 and V is TRBV4-2; 10 bases are shared with TRBD1. Germline V gene data show CDR1 as LGHNA and CDR2 as YNFKEQ. This CDR3 comprises 15 residues. Losses at the gene ends were 7 bases for V and 5 bases for J; bases not matched to a gene: 8. Here the CDR3 DNA reads TGTGCCAGCATTCGAGGGACAGGGGCCGACAATGAGCAGTTCTTC. Translating it yields CASIRGTGADNEQFF.

V and J are TRBV7-2 and TRBJ2-3; D might be TRBD1 or TRBD2, each matching 6 bases. Between the trimmed V and J ends, which lost 1 base and 1 base, there was a span of 12 bases. This CDR3 is 16 amino acids long. Germline V gene sequence: CDR1 SGHTA, CDR2 FQGNSA. The CDR3 sequence is CASSLVQGGRTDTQYF. DNA for the CDR3: TGTGCCAGCAGCTTAGTTCAAGGGGGGCGCACAGATACGCAGTATTTT.

This chain connects TRBV7-3 to TRBJ1-4, with D perhaps matching TRBD1 (5 bases). The length of the CDR3 is 14 residues. The V gene's germline CDR1 is SGHTA and CDR2 FQGTGA. V was cut by 5 bases and J by 8 bases, with 15 bases left in between. The CDR3 loop is CASSGRGTQEKLFF. In nucleotides, the CDR3 is TGTGCCAGCAGCGGCCGGGGGACCCAGGAAAAACTGTTTTTT. The whole variable domain, filled in from reference TRBV7-3 and TRBJ1-4, reads GAGVSQTPSNKVTEKGKYVELRCDPISGHTALYWYRQSLGQGPEFLIYFQGTGAADDSGLPNDRFFAVRPEGSVSTLKIQRTERGDSAVYLCASSGRGTQEKLFFGSGTQLSVL.

The J gene is TRBJ2-5, the V gene TRBV5-6; 8 bases match TRBD2. There are 14 residues in the CDR3. V was clipped by 2 bases and J by 11 bases; unmatched bases: 11. Germline CDR1 reads SGHDT; CDR2 reads YYEEEE. Written as DNA, the CDR3 is TGTGCCAGCAGCTTAGCGGGGGCAGGAAACATGCAGTACTTC. Translation: CASSLAGAGNMQYF.

This chain uses TRBV5-1 with TRBJ2-3; 8 bases match TRBD1. The V gene end was trimmed by 4 bases and the J gene end by 5 bases; junction bases not matched to a gene: 6. This CDR3 spans 14 amino acids. From germline, CDR1 is SGHRS and CDR2 YFSETQ. In nucleotides, the CDR3 is TGCGCCAGCAGCCCCGGACAGGGTCAAGATACGCAGTATTTT. Translation gives CASSPGQGQDTQYF.

The CDR3 spells CASTQGTSSYEQYF. CDR3 nucleotides: TGTGCCAGCACCCAGGGGACTAGCTCCTACGAGCAGTACTTC. The chain links TRBV7-2 to TRBJ2-7; 8 positions match TRBD2. Germline V CDR1 and CDR2: SGHTA, FQGNSA. The CDR3 is 14 amino acids. J was trimmed by 0 bases and V by 7 bases; bases with no gene match: 5.